The present T cell receptor beta chain was sequenced within a study of shared clonotypes between healthy human individuals. Overall study context: Ranging from 18 to 49 in age, donors were a couple of women and a few men.

Libraries were prepared by immunoSEQ multiplex PCR; TCRdb keeps only in-frame clonotypes and omits some of them. The table shows over a million clones, with over 95% occurring only once. The sample holds one count of this clone. Its target is unknown. Study-wide findings and caveats: Relative to memory subsets, naive subsets generally showed larger estimated richness. Compared with clonotypes that all four donors shared, non-shared clonotypes had lower generation probabilities.

The ends lost 9 bases at V and 2 bases at J; junction bases unmatched: 10. Germline-derived CDR1 and CDR2 are LNHDA and SQIVND (reference sequence). There are 15 residues in the CDR3. This sequence originates from a man aged 25 to 45 in good health. The sequenced sample consisted of naive CD4+ T cells sorted from blood. This sample's subset: CD45RA+ positively selected. This sequence joins TRBV19 and TRBJ1-5, with TRBD1 identical over 7 bases. The CDR3 sequence: CASSVYQGGNQPQHF. In nucleotides, the CDR3 is TGTGCCAGCAGCGTTTATCAGGGGGGCAATCAGCCCCAGCATTTT.